The clone carrying this TCR beta chain was found many times. From roughly 0.4 ug of RNA, a library with molecular barcoded alpha/delta and beta/gamma adaptors was made. Each CDR3 protein is one row after TCRdb ran MiXCR on the reads. The data show around 130,000 distinct CDR3 sequences, around 13% seen once. The record originates from a study of read filtering for tumor transcriptome and immune sequencing. V was cut by 6 bases and J by 5 bases, with 18 bases left in between. CDR3 length equals 14 residues. Germline CDR1 reads SGHTS; CDR2 reads YDEGEE. The origin of this receptor is a donor over 35 with multiple myeloma. Sequenced: a population of CD138-negative cells sorted from bone marrow. The chain carries TRBV5-8 and TRBJ2-7, with TRBD2 as a possible D gene (5 bases). The CDR3: CASNLARQEDEQYF. The CDR3 DNA sequence: TGTGCCAGCAACCTCGCCCGGCAGGAGGACGAGCAGTACTTC. Combining the CDR3 with reference TRBV5-8 and TRBJ2-7 gives the whole variable domain EAGVTQSPTHLIKTRGQQATLRCSPISGHTSVYWYQQALGLGLQFLLWYDEGEERNRGNFPPRFSGRQFPNYSSELNVNALELEDSALYLCASNLARQEDEQYFGPGTRLTVT.